The 16 T cell receptor beta chains in this list originate from one sample, sequenced in a study of T cells after posttransplantation cyclophosphamide (dated by TCRdb to about 2016). Library preparation used the immunoSEQ multiplex PCR assay. This is the immuneACCESS table as TCRdb keeps it, with only in-frame sequences that have V and J called. A part of the clones is gone; compared with another copy, unresolved V genes explain less than half, and the rest is unexplained. Across this sample there are 30,000 or so clones, with about nine tenths seen only once. The ten largest clones represent roughly 3% of the sample. Sequencing was done on a sample of PBMCs. The origin of the receptors is a man aged 45-65 years.

The chain combines TRBV7-2 with TRBJ2-1; D remains unclear. The CDR3 is 12 residues long. Trimming took 5 bases from V and 1 from J, leaving 3 bases between them. Germline CDR1 is SGHTA and CDR2 is FQGNSA. The CDR3 protein is CASSQSYNEQFF. CDR3 bases: TGTGCCAGCAGCCAGTCCTACAATGAGCAGTTCTTC.

This chain links TRBV19 with TRBJ1-5; D is ambiguous. This CDR3 has 15 amino acids. The V end lost 5 bases, the J end lost 5 bases, and 16 bases lay between the germline ends. From germline, CDR1 is LNHDA and CDR2 SQIVND (reference sequence). The CDR3 reads CASSRTEDFDQPQHF. For the CDR3, the DNA is TGTGCCAGTAGTCGGACGGAGGACTTCGATCAGCCCCAGCATTTT.

The chain has TRBV28 and TRBJ1-5; 9 bases match TRBD1. The CDR3 extends over 14 amino acids. V lost 4 bases and J lost 6; bases outside the gene matches: 4. Germline V CDR1 and CDR2: MDHEN, SYDVKM. CDR3 loop: CASSSGTGSQPQHF. For the CDR3, the DNA is TGTGCCAGCAGTTCCGGGACAGGGAGTCAGCCCCAGCATTTT.

CDR3 loop: CASSKTGGAGQPQHF. For the CDR3, the DNA is TGTGCCAGCAGCAAAACAGGGGGCGCAGGGCAGCCCCAGCATTTT. J is TRBJ1-5 and V is TRBV7-2; 9 bases line up with TRBD1. CDR3 length equals 15 residues. Germline-derived CDR1 and CDR2 are SGHTA and FQGNSA. Unmatched junction bases numbered 9, after V lost 5 bases and J lost 7 bases.

About this clone: The sample has other DNA sequences that encode this CDR3 too. The gene calls are TRBV6-5 and TRBJ1-3, with D possibly TRBD1 on 5 matching bases. V was trimmed by 6 bases and J by 0 bases, leaving 12 bases between them. CDR1 and CDR2 (germline): MNHEY, SVGAGI. The CDR3 runs 15 residues. The CDR3 coding sequence is TGTGCCAGCAGACAGACAGACCACTCTGGAAACACCATATATTTT. Its protein is CASRQTDHSGNTIYF.

The count of this clone is one. This rearrangement joins TRBV18 to TRBJ1-2, with TRBD1 identical over 11 bases. The CDR3 covers 15 residues. Germline V gene lookup returns CDR1 KGHSH and CDR2 LQKENI. Trimming removed 3 bases from V and 5 bases from J; junction bases left unmatched: 5. CDR3 loop: CASSPPGQGGYGYTF. CDR3 nucleotide sequence: TGTGCCAGCTCACCTCCGGGACAGGGGGGTTATGGCTACACCTTC.

The rearrangement uses TRBV15 and TRBJ2-3; D is ambiguous. The germline V and J ends were trimmed by 5 bases and 4 bases, with 7 bases remaining between them. The CDR3 contains 12 residues. Germline assignment: CDR1 LNHNV and CDR2 YYDKDF (reference sequence). The CDR3 sequence is CATSPYSDTQYF. The CDR3, as DNA: TGTGCCACCAGCCCGTACTCAGATACGCAGTATTTT.

The V call is TRBV14, the J call TRBJ2-7, with 8 positions matching TRBD1. The germline V gene encodes CDR1 SGHDN and CDR2 FVKESK. This CDR3 has 15 residues. V shed 3 bases, J shed 6 bases, and the junction held 10 bases outside the gene matches. In nucleotides, the CDR3 is TGTGCCAGCAGCCACGTATATGGGACAGGCAGCGAGCAGTACTTC. It yields the protein CASSHVYGTGSEQYF.

This clone was seen a handful of times. This chain joins TRBV11-3 and TRBJ1-2, with 7 positions matching TRBD1. From germline, CDR1 is SGHNT and CDR2 YENEEA. The CDR3 covers 18 residues. The V gene end was trimmed by 5 bases and the J gene end by 3 bases; junction bases not matched to a gene: 18. The DNA for the CDR3 is TGTGCCAGCAGCCAGAAGGGATGGGCCAGGGGGACAGACTATGGCTACACCTTC. This gives the protein CASSQKGWARGTDYGYTF.

This clone was seen a handful of times. This chain links TRBV27 with TRBJ2-7; 9 bases are a match to TRBD1. This CDR3 spans 11 amino acids. The V gene's germline CDR1 is MNHEY and CDR2 SMNVEV (reference sequence). V was pared by 8 bases and J by 6 bases, with 2 bases of the junction left unmatched. The CDR3 bases are TGTGCCAGCGGACAGGGGTCCGAGCAGTACTTC. This gives the protein CASGQGSEQYF.

The CDR3 nucleotides are TGTGCCAGCAGTCACAGGGATTTGAACTATGGCTACACCTTC. Amino acids: CASSHRDLNYGYTF. This chain links TRBV6-1 with TRBJ1-2; D may be TRBD1 (6 bases). From germline, CDR1 is MNHNS and CDR2 SASEGT. V lost 5 bases and J 2 bases, leaving 12 bases between the germline ends. The CDR3 has 14 amino acids.

The chain couples TRBV11-2 to TRBJ2-3, with D possibly matching TRBD2 (5 bases). The germline gives CDR1 SGHAT, CDR2 FQNNGV. With 0 bases removed from V and 6 bases from J, the gap between germline ends came to 7 bases. The CDR3 has 13 residues. The CDR3 coding sequence is TGTGCCAGCAGCTTAGATCCGGGGGATACGCAGTATTTT. It codes for CASSLDPGDTQYF.

This rearrangement joins TRBV5-1 to TRBJ2-3, with TRBD2 matching over 8 bases. The V gene end was trimmed by 3 bases and the J gene end by 4 bases; junction bases not matched to a gene: 10. The CDR3 contains 16 residues. Germline-derived CDR1 and CDR2 are SGHRS and YFSETQ. CDR3 region: CASSSTGTSRADTQYF. CDR3 DNA: TGCGCCAGCAGCTCGACCGGGACTAGTAGGGCAGATACGCAGTATTTT.

V is TRBV21-1 and J is TRBJ2-7; whether TRBD2, the table's D call, matches the DNA was not checked. TRBV21-1 is a pseudogene locus. CDR3 length: 15 residues. CDR3 DNA sequence: TGTGCCAGCAGCATTCGGGAGCGGGAGGGCACCGAGCAGTACTTC. Translated, it gives CASSIREREGTEQYF.

This clone was seen just once. V gene TRBV7-2 combines with J gene TRBJ2-4, with 9 bases fitting TRBD2. This CDR3 contains 19 residues. CDR1 and CDR2 (germline): SGHTA, FQGNSA. V was pared by 3 bases and J by 0 bases, with 12 bases of the junction left unmatched. The CDR3 nucleotides read TGTGCCAGCAGCTTTCCGGGCGGGGGGGCCGGGAGAGCCAAAAACATTCAGTACTTC. This sequence encodes CASSFPGGGAGRAKNIQYF.

The chain links TRBV6-5 to TRBJ2-1; D uncertain. This CDR3 is 12 amino acids long. Trimming took off 4 bases at V and 5 bases at J, with 6 bases between the two ends. Germline lookup yields CDR1 MNHEY and CDR2 SVGAGI. The CDR3 bases are TGTGCCAGCAGTTCCCTTAACAATGAGCAGTTCTTC. This sequence encodes CASSSLNNEQFF.